These T cell receptor beta chains were read from a single sample in a study of cytomegalovirus exposure and HLA in healthy donors. Assay used: immunoSEQ multiplex PCR; TCRdb lists only in-frame clones, some missing. The sample carries over 110,000 clones, roughly 80% recorded once. Sequencing was performed on PBMCs. These receptors were obtained from a man aged 35 to 55 in good health and CMV-seronegative. CDR3s include the opening cysteine and the closing phenylalanine or tryptophan. Fields, in order: V gene, clone size, D gene, J gene, CDR3 protein, CDR3 DNA. A D gene is named only where the DNA matches it firmly. The listing skips clone size in some rows; elsewhere it reads once, few, many or a size class.

TRBV4-3	.	.	TRBJ1-3	CASSQVVGASSGNTIYF	TGCGCCAGCAGCCAAGTGGTCGGAGCCTCCTCTGGAAACACCATATATTTT
TRBV15	.	.	TRBJ1-3	CATSRESPNSGNTIYF	TGTGCCACCAGCAGAGAGAGCCCGAACTCTGGAAACACCATATATTTT
TRBV5-8	once	TRBD2	TRBJ2-3	CASSLSGGTTDTQYF	TGTGCCAGCAGCTTGAGCGGGGGAACCACAGATACGCAGTATTTT
TRBV9	.	.	TRBJ2-5	CASSVGAGGETQYF	TGTGCCAGCAGCGTAGGTGCCGGAGGAGAGACCCAGTACTTC
TRBV5-8	.	TRBD1	TRBJ1-4	CASSRPGTGREKLFF	TGTGCCAGCAGCCGCCCCGGGACAGGCCGTGAAAAACTGTTTTTT
TRBV29-1	.	TRBD1	TRBJ2-5	CSSGTGGLETQYF	TGCAGCTCCGGGACAGGGGGCCTGGAGACCCAGTACTTC
TRBV27	few	.	TRBJ2-2	CASGRGELFF	TGTGCCAGCGGCCGCGGGGAGCTGTTTTTT
TRBV9	.	.	TRBJ1-3	CASSAGHRTGNTIYF	TGTGCCAGCAGCGCCGGACACCGGACTGGAAACACCATATATTTT
TRBV7-8	.	TRBD1	TRBJ1-2	CASSSMTGGANYGYTF	TGTGCCAGCAGCTCCATGACAGGGGGAGCTAACTATGGCTACACCTTC
TRBV4-3	.	.	TRBJ2-5	CASSQVGETLYF	TGCGCCAGCAGCCAAGTTGGAGAGACCCTGTACTTC
TRBV4-1	.	TRBD1	TRBJ2-3	CASSPLSGTGGTDTQYF	TGCGCCAGCAGCCCCCTCTCCGGGACAGGGGGGACAGATACGCAGTATTTT
TRBV27	.	TRBD1	TRBJ2-2	CASKRQGAVGGELFF	TGTGCCAGCAAAAGACAGGGGGCGGTTGGCGGGGAGCTGTTTTTT
TRBV5-6	.	TRBD1	TRBJ2-1	CASILDRGNEQFF	TGTGCCAGCATCCTCGACAGGGGAAATGAGCAGTTCTTC
TRBV28	.	.	TRBJ1-6	CASRLRQARNSPLHF	TGTGCCAGCCGCCTAAGACAGGCAAGGAATTCACCCCTCCACTTT
TRBV5-6	few	.	TRBJ1-2	CASSLSQGYGYTF	TGTGCCAGCAGCTTATCCCAGGGCTATGGCTACACCTTC
TRBV11-2	.	TRBD2	TRBJ2-5	CASSLEGNGGEETQYF	TGTGCCAGCAGCTTAGAGGGGAACGGGGGGGAAGAGACCCAGTACTTC
TRBV27	.	.	TRBJ1-3	CASSLRAGGNTIYF	TGTGCCAGCAGTTTAAGAGCAGGGGGAAACACCATATATTTT
TRBV5-1	few	TRBD2	TRBJ2-7	CASSLLLAGAEQYF	TGCGCCAGCAGCTTGTTACTAGCGGGGGCCGAGCAGTACTTC
TRBV6-6	.	.	TRBJ1-6	CASSPRENSPLHF	TGTGCCAGCAGTCCCCGGGAAAATTCACCCCTCCACTTT
TRBV18	.	.	TRBJ1-5	CASSRTVNQPQHF	TGTGCCAGCTCACGGACAGTGAATCAGCCCCAGCATTTT
TRBV7-2	.	.	TRBJ2-7	CASSHRAGLYEQYF	TGTGCCAGCAGCCACCGGGCGGGACTTTACGAGCAGTACTTC
TRBV2	.	.	TRBJ2-5	CASTGFGETQYF	TGTGCCAGTACAGGGTTCGGAGAGACCCAGTACTTC
TRBV20-1	.	.	TRBJ1-4	CSAPREKLFF	TGCAGTGCCCCCCGTGAAAAACTGTTTTTT
TRBV7-8	.	TRBD1	TRBJ2-3	CASSLGQGGDTQYF	TGTGCCAGCAGCTTGGGACAGGGGGGCGATACGCAGTATTTT
TRBV14	.	TRBD1	TRBJ2-5	CASSQPDRGLRETQYF	TGTGCCAGCAGCCAGCCGGACAGGGGGCTGCGGGAGACCCAGTACTTC
TRBV27	once	TRBD2	TRBJ2-3	CASSLRLAGDTDTQYF	TGTGCCAGCAGTTTGAGACTAGCGGGGGACACAGATACGCAGTATTTT
TRBV11-2	.	.	TRBJ1-3	CASSHIRGSGNTIYF	TGTGCCAGCAGTCACATCAGGGGATCTGGAAACACCATATATTTT
TRBV7-6	few	TRBD1	TRBJ2-5	CASSDRDRGETQYF	TGTGCCAGCAGCGACAGGGACAGGGGAGAGACCCAGTACTTC
TRBV5-8	.	.	TRBJ1-1	CASSLVAMNTEAFF	TGTGCCAGCAGCTTAGTTGCGATGAACACTGAAGCTTTCTTT
TRBV11-3	.	TRBD1	TRBJ2-3	CASSFDRGDTQYF	TGTGCCAGCAGCTTCGACAGGGGAGATACGCAGTATTTT
TRBV18	.	.	TRBJ1-2	CASSPLREVYGYTF	TGTGCCAGCTCACCACTGAGGGAAGTTTATGGCTACACCTTC
TRBV5-6	.	.	TRBJ1-2	CASGAGYGYTF	TGTGCCAGCGGGGCAGGATATGGCTACACCTTC
TRBV14	.	.	TRBJ2-3	CASSHPGQKRGDTQYF	TGTGCCAGCAGCCACCCGGGACAAAAGCGGGGAGATACGCAGTATTTT
TRBV23-1	few	.	TRBJ1-4	CASSQSGQLDEKLFF	TGCGCCAGCAGTCAATCGGGCCAGTTGGATGAAAAACTGTTTTTT
TRBV6-4	.	.	TRBJ2-7	CASSDSSYGQNHDYEQYF	TGTGCCAGCAGTGACTCGTCCTACGGACAGAATCACGACTACGAGCAGTACTTC
TRBV27	.	.	TRBJ1-6	CASKSVGGINSPLHF	TGTGCCAGCAAATCAGTGGGGGGGATTAATTCACCCCTCCACTTT
TRBV10-3	.	.	TRBJ1-2	CAIRPDTAPYGYTF	TGTGCCATCAGGCCGGACACCGCTCCATATGGCTACACCTTC
TRBV30	.	.	TRBJ1-1	CAWSKPPEAFF	TGTGCCTGGAGTAAGCCCCCTGAAGCTTTCTTT
TRBV6-5	.	.	TRBJ2-1	CASRGQKEQFF	TGTGCCAGCAGGGGACAAAAGGAGCAGTTCTTC
TRBV27	.	.	TRBJ2-6	CASSLSTRIGANVLTF	TGTGCCAGCAGTTTATCAACGCGGATCGGGGCCAACGTCCTGACTTTC
TRBV5-1	.	.	TRBJ1-1	CASSLEVRGNTEAFF	TGCGCCAGCAGCTTGGAAGTCAGGGGGAACACTGAAGCTTTCTTT
TRBV7-9	once	TRBD1	TRBJ1-4	CASSLGDRGNEKLFF	TGTGCCAGCAGCCTAGGGGACAGGGGTAATGAAAAACTGTTTTTT
TRBV29-1	few	.	TRBJ1-6	CSARQSDNSPLHF	TGCAGCGCGAGACAGAGCGATAATTCACCCCTCCACTTT
TRBV28	.	.	TRBJ1-6	CASSLNGGANSPLHF	TGTGCCAGCAGTTTAAACGGAGGGGCTAATTCACCCCTCCACTTT
TRBV4-1	.	TRBD1	TRBJ1-6	CASSLDQTGETINSPLHF	TGCGCCAGCAGCCTTGACCAGACAGGGGAAACTATTAATTCACCCCTCCACTTT
TRBV2	.	TRBD1	TRBJ1-5	CASTAPGTGLSNQPQHF	TGTGCCAGCACCGCCCCCGGGACAGGGTTGAGCAATCAGCCCCAGCATTTT
TRBV1	.	.	TRBJ2-3	CTSSQPLRGDTQYF	TGCACCAGCAGCCAGCCCTTGAGGGGGGATACGCAGTATTTT
TRBV5-6	.	TRBD1	TRBJ2-3	CASSPRQGSTDTQYF	TGTGCCAGCAGCCCCAGACAGGGGAGCACAGATACGCAGTATTTT
TRBV7-8	.	TRBD1	TRBJ1-3	CASSPPGTGKRNTIYF	TGTGCCAGCAGCCCTCCTGGGACAGGAAAGCGAAACACCATATATTTT
TRBV28	.	TRBD1	TRBJ2-7	CATLDRVPYEQYF	TGTGCCACCCTGGACAGGGTCCCCTACGAGCAGTACTTC
TRBV4-1	once	TRBD1	TRBJ2-5	CASSQVQGQETQYF	TGCGCCAGCAGCCAAGTACAGGGACAGGAGACCCAGTACTTC
TRBV21-1	few	.	TRBJ1-3	CASSTPTGSRGNTIYF	TGTGCCAGCAGCACACCAACAGGGTCGCGAGGAAACACCATATATTTT
TRBV19	.	.	TRBJ1-4	CASSIRGGYAELFF	TGTGCCAGTAGTATACGGGGAGGATACGCGGAACTGTTTTTT
TRBV4-3	.	TRBD1	TRBJ1-1	CASSHATGTGGLAFF	TGCGCCAGCAGCCATGCCACCGGGACAGGGGGTCTAGCTTTCTTT
TRBV9	.	TRBD2	TRBJ2-1	CASSEETSGGAASYNEQFF	TGTGCCAGCAGCGAGGAGACTAGCGGGGGGGCCGCCTCCTACAATGAGCAGTTCTTC
TRBV9	once	TRBD1	TRBJ2-3	CASSTGQGVSTDTQYF	TGTGCCAGCAGCACCGGACAGGGCGTAAGCACAGATACGCAGTATTTT
TRBV7-2	.	TRBD1	TRBJ1-2	CASSFGRGMEGYTF	TGTGCCAGCAGCTTTGGCAGGGGGATGGAAGGCTACACCTTC
TRBV5-1	.	TRBD1	TRBJ1-1	CASSFEDRPHTEAFF	TGCGCCAGCAGCTTTGAGGACAGGCCGCACACTGAAGCTTTCTTT
TRBV7-3	.	TRBD1	TRBJ2-2	CASSLRTGGTGELFF	TGTGCCAGCAGCTTGAGGACAGGGGGCACCGGGGAGCTGTTTTTT
TRBV5-4	few	.	TRBJ1-4	CASSQGQGNEKLFF	TGTGCCAGCAGCCAGGGGCAGGGGAATGAAAAACTGTTTTTT